This TCR beta chain was captured in a study of OX40 agonist ivuxolimab in advanced cancers. Study-level background: Dosing consisted of intravenous ivuxolimab at 0.01 to 10 mg/kg every 2 weeks. A partial response was reached by three patients: one with hepatocellular carcinoma and two with cutaneous melanoma. Overall study findings and caveats: The specificity for antigen of the expanded peripheral T cells was not determined.

Here immunoSEQ multiplex PCR was the method, and the copy in TCRdb shows in-frame clones only, minus some. The sample carries 75,000 to 100,000 clones, 84% recorded once. On this clone itself: Antigen specificity is unknown.

Trimming took 5 bases from V and 3 from J, leaving 14 bases between them. This CDR3 is built from 15 residues. Looked up from germline, CDR1 is LNHDA and CDR2 is SQIVND (reference sequence). The sequence derives from an adult with an advanced solid tumor such as melanoma, head and neck, liver or kidney cancer. The sample here was CD4+ or CD8+ T cells sorted from blood, taken in a trial of the OX40 agonist ivuxolimab. The J gene is TRBJ1-5, the V gene TRBV19; D perhaps matches TRBD1 (5 bases). The DNA of the CDR3 is TGTGCCAGTAGTTTATCCGGGACGATCAATCAGCCCCAGCATTTT. Its protein product is CASSLSGTINQPQHF.